This TCR beta chain derives from a study of T cells after yellow fever vaccination. Study-level background: Where fractions had low cell numbers, libraries were prepared from them with the SMART-Seq v4 Ultra Low Input RNA kit. Findings and caveats of the study: Reappearing after the booster were most of the clones from primary vaccination (around 96% CD4, 88% CD8).

CDR3 size: 13 residues. Germline V gives CDR1 SGHRS, CDR2 YFSETQ. The ends lost 8 bases at V and 5 bases at J; junction bases unmatched: 8. A single record per CDR3 protein comes from TCRdb applying MiXCR to the 5' RACE reads. The sample includes about 110,000 distinct CDR3 sequences, 7.5% to 9.5% of them seen just once. This clonotype showed up just once. Antigen: not known. This sequence may be a read error, since a much larger clone differs from it by one base. This clonotype was sampled from a man aged 25-40 years who received the YFV17D yellow fever vaccine. Source: CD8+ T cells sorted from PBMCs, taken 45 days after the yellow fever booster vaccination. V usage is TRBV5-1 and J usage is TRBJ2-7, with 9 positions matching TRBD2. CDR3 nucleotide sequence: TGCGCCAGAAGCCCTAGCGGGAACGACGAGCAGTACTTC. This encodes CARSPSGNDEQYF. The whole variable domain, filled in from reference TRBV5-1 and TRBJ2-7, reads KAGVTQTPRYLIKTRGQQVTLSCSPISGHRSVSWYQQTPGQGLQFLFEYFSETQRNKGNFPGRFSGRQFSNSRSEMNVSTLELGDSALYLCARSPSGNDEQYFGPGTRLTVT.